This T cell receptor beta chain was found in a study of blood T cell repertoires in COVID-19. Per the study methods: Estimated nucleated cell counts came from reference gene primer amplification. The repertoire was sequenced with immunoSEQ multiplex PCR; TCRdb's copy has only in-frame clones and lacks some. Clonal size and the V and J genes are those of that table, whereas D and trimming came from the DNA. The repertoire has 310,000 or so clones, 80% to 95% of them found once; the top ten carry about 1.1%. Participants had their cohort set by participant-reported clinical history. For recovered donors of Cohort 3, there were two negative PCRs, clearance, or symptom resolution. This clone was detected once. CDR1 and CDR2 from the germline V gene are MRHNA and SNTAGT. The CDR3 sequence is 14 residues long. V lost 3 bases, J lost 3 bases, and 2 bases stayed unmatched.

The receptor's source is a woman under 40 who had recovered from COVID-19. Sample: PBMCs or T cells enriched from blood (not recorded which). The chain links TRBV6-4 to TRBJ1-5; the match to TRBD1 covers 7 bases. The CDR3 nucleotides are TGTGCCAGCAGTGAAACAGGGGCCAATCAGCCCCAGCATTTT. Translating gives CASSETGANQPQHF.